This TCR beta chain was observed in a study of cytomegalovirus exposure and HLA in healthy donors. Across the study: There were nearly 120 million unique TCR beta sequences, drawn from approximately 190 million T cells, in an earlier analysis. Study results and caveats: Sequencing artifact likely explains a cluster of highly shared sequence variants. After further analysis at a later stage, around 17,000 TCR beta sequences were associated with HLA alleles at 0.05 false discovery rate.

V lost 1 base, J lost 6 bases, and 7 bases lay in between. Germline loops: CDR1 SEHNR, CDR2 FQNEAQ (reference sequence). The length of the CDR3 is 13 residues. Each of the donors was a healthy bone marrow donor. Use of 60 Vbeta and 13 Jbeta primers characterized the PCR. Here immunoSEQ multiplex PCR was the method, and the copy in TCRdb shows in-frame clones only, minus some. The sample holds 90,000 to 130,000 clones, 79% seen once. Comment on this clone: What it binds is not known.

The chain combines TRBV7-9 with TRBJ1-5; D is possibly TRBD1 (6 bases). The sequence derives from a woman in her late teens or twenties in good health and CMV-seropositive. The source material was PBMCs. CDR3 residues: CASSLGRGQPQHF. The CDR3 nucleotides are TGTGCCAGCAGCTTAGGCAGGGGTCAGCCCCAGCATTTT. Variable domain in full (rest from reference TRBV7-9 and TRBJ1-5): DTGVSQNPRHKITKRGQNVTFRCDPISEHNRLYWYRQTLGQGPEFLTYFQNEAQLEKSRLLSDRFSAERPKGSFSTLEIQRTEQGDSAMYLCASSLGRGQPQHFGDGTRLSIL.